Presented here are 27 T cell receptor beta chains from one specimen sequenced in a study of a mutant IDH1 vaccine in newly diagnosed glioma. These receptors have no known antigen. Measured with immunoSEQ multiplex PCR; TCRdb has only the in-frame clones, and not every one. This sample has about 94,000 clones, with just under 90% found just once. As to time point: week 47, end of study. Every vaccination contained 300 ug of the mutant IDH1 20-mer peptide and was paired with topical imiquimod. The sample here was PBMCs, taken from a glioma patient whose treatment included an IDH1 peptide vaccine. Receptors originate from a woman aged 50 to 60 with glioma.

This clone was seen more than once but under ten times. This chain links TRBV6-5 with TRBJ2-7; weak D call: TRBD2 (6 bases). The V gene lost 6 bases and the J gene lost 4 bases, with 16 bases spanning the gap. Germline V gene lookup returns CDR1 MNHEY and CDR2 SVGAGI. The CDR3 has 14 residues. The CDR3 sequence: CASSPGLPRYEQYF. Here the CDR3 DNA reads TGTGCCAGCAGCCCCGGACTACCTCGTTACGAGCAGTACTTC.

The rearrangement uses TRBV27 and TRBJ1-1; 7 bases align to TRBD1. The trim removed 6 bases at V and 5 bases at J, leaving 9 bases unmatched. The germline V gene has CDR1 MNHEY and CDR2 SMNVEV (reference sequence). This CDR3 comprises 14 residues. CDR3 coding DNA: TGTGCCAGCAGCCCTCAGACAGGGTCGACTGAAGCTTTCTTT. This encodes CASSPQTGSTEAFF.

This chain connects TRBV15 to TRBJ2-1; TRBD2 matches 9 bases. The CDR3 runs to 18 residues. V was clipped by 0 bases and J by 0 bases; unmatched bases: 6. The germline V gene encodes CDR1 LNHNV and CDR2 YYDKDF (reference sequence). The CDR3 DNA is TGTGCCACCAGCAGAGATGGGCTTAGCGGGAGCTCCTACAATGAGCAGTTCTTC. It codes for CATSRDGLSGSSYNEQFF.

This clone showed up just a few times. The rearrangement joins TRBV28 to TRBJ1-1; D is possibly TRBD1 (5 bases). The CDR3 extends over 13 amino acids. Germline loops: CDR1 MDHEN, CDR2 SYDVKM. Between the trimmed V and J ends, which lost 6 bases and 5 bases, there was a span of 13 bases. CDR3 amino acids: CASRADRLTEAFF. The DNA of the CDR3 is TGTGCCAGCAGGGCCGACAGACTTACTGAAGCTTTCTTT.

J is TRBJ2-5 and V is TRBV5-1, with D perhaps assigned TRBD1 or TRBD2 (5 bases each). V was pared by 1 base and J by 2 bases, with 12 bases between. The length of the CDR3 is 15 residues. Germline CDR1 SGHRS, CDR2 YFSETQ. The CDR3 DNA sequence: TGCGCCAGCAGCTTGTCCCCGGGGCAACAAGAGACCCAGTACTTC. Translating gives CASSLSPGQQETQYF.

J is TRBJ2-7 and V is TRBV6-6, with a possible D match to TRBD1 (6 bases). The CDR3 loop spans 13 amino acids. Trimming cost V 6 bases and J 3 bases, with 12 bases left between them. CDR1 and CDR2 from the germline V gene are MNHNY and SVGAGI (reference sequence). In DNA, the CDR3 is TGTGCCAGCAGCCGGGGACATAACTACGAGCAGTACTTC. The encoded protein is CASSRGHNYEQYF.

This chain connects TRBV2 to TRBJ2-7; D unresolved. The CDR3 is made up of 11 amino acids. V was shortened by 4 bases and J by 4 bases, with 5 bases between the two germline ends. CDR1 is SNHLY and CDR2 is FYNNEI in the germline V gene. CDR3 DNA sequence: TGTGCCAGCAGTGTAGAGTACGAGCAGTACTTC. Translation gives CASSVEYEQYF.

This clone was found once. The chain couples TRBV9 to TRBJ1-1, with 10 bases that match TRBD1. The CDR3 extends over 18 amino acids. Trimming took 4 bases from V and 1 from J; bases not matched to a gene: 13. Germline CDR1 and CDR2: SGDLS and YYNGEE. CDR3 residues: CASSPGQGMGDRNTEAFF. CDR3 sequence (DNA): TGTGCCAGCAGCCCGGGACAGGGGATGGGGGACAGGAACACTGAAGCTTTCTTT.

This sequence joins TRBV6-5 and TRBJ1-1; TRBD1 matches 8 bases. The V segment lost 6 bases and the J segment 12 bases; nucleotides outside the gene matches: 12. Germline V gene lookup returns CDR1 MNHEY and CDR2 SVGAGI. This CDR3 comprises 13 residues. CDR3 nucleotide sequence: TGTGCCAGCAGCCGACAGGGGATGAGGACGACTTTCTTT. It is translated as CASSRQGMRTTFF.

The chain carries TRBV11-2 and TRBJ2-7; 8 bases line up with TRBD1. This CDR3 is built from 14 residues. With V trimmed by 2 bases and J by 6 bases, 6 bases remained unmatched. The germline CDR1 and CDR2 sequences are SGHAT and FQNNGV. The CDR3 coding sequence is TGTGCCAGCAGCTTATGGACAGGGAAGGGCGAGCAGTACTTC. Translation: CASSLWTGKGEQYF.

V and J are TRBV18 and TRBJ2-7, with 8 bases that match TRBD1. This CDR3 has 14 amino acids. J gave up 3 bases and V 0 bases, and 1 base lay outside the gene matches. Germline V gene sequence: CDR1 KGHSH, CDR2 LQKENI. The CDR3 nucleotides read TGTGCCAGCTCACCACCGGACAGGGTCTACGAGCAGTACTTC. Translated: CASSPPDRVYEQYF.

The chain uses TRBV19 and TRBJ2-7; D possibly corresponds to TRBD1 (5 bases). The CDR3 spans 11 residues. Trimming took 7 bases from V and 3 from J, leaving 7 bases between them. CDR1 is LNHDA, CDR2 SQIVND, per germline (reference sequence). The CDR3 region is CASTQGYEQYF. The CDR3 DNA reads as TGTGCCAGTACCCAGGGCTACGAGCAGTACTTC.

This sequence joins TRBV28 and TRBJ2-7, with D possibly being TRBD1 (7 bases). The CDR3 runs 15 residues. Looked up from germline, CDR1 is MDHEN and CDR2 is SYDVKM. V was trimmed by 6 bases and J by 5 bases, leaving 20 bases between them. Here the CDR3 reads CASRTPGQGGHEQYF. CDR3 coding DNA: TGTGCCAGCAGGACCCCAGGGCAGGGGGGCCACGAGCAGTACTTC. Combining the CDR3 with reference TRBV28 and TRBJ2-7 gives the whole variable domain DVKVTQSSRYLVKRTGEKVFLECVQDMDHENMFWYRQDPGLGLRLIYFSYDVKMKEKGDIPEGYSVSREKKERFSLILESASTNQTSMYLCASRTPGQGGHEQYFGPGTRLTVT.

This clone was seen only once. The chain combines TRBV28 with TRBJ2-6; tentatively, D is TRBD1 or TRBD2 (5 bases each). CDR1 is MDHEN and CDR2 is SYDVKM in the germline V gene. Trimming removed 6 bases from V and 0 bases from J, with 6 bases in between. The CDR3 loop spans 14 amino acids. The CDR3 DNA reads TGTGCCAGCAGGGGACGCTCTGGGGCCAACGTCCTGACTTTC. Translating it yields CASRGRSGANVLTF.

This clone was seen once. CDR3 DNA: TGTGCCATCAGACAGCAGTCTAACTATGGCTACACCTTC. It codes for CAIRQQSNYGYTF. This chain connects TRBV10-3 to TRBJ1-2; D not resolved. Trimming removed 6 bases at V and 0 bases at J, with 8 bases between. CDR1 and CDR2 (germline): ENHRY, SYGVKD. The CDR3 runs to 13 residues.

CDR3 in amino acids: CASSTYTGELFF. As DNA, the CDR3 is TGTGCCAGCAGCACCTACACCGGGGAGCTGTTTTTT. The rearrangement joins TRBV7-8 to TRBJ2-2; D not resolved. From germline, CDR1 is SGHVS and CDR2 FQNEAQ. The germline V and J ends were trimmed by 5 bases and 3 bases, with 4 bases remaining between them. This CDR3 spans 12 amino acids.

This chain joins TRBV4-2 and TRBJ2-3; 8 bases fit TRBD2. Germline CDR1 reads LGHNA; CDR2 reads YNFKEQ. The CDR3 has 18 residues. The V and J ends lost 1 base and 2 bases, in that order; junction bases with no gene match: 11. The DNA of the CDR3 is TGTGCCAGCAGCCAAGCCTTCGGGGGGGCTTGGCCCACAGATACGCAGTATTTT. The encoded protein is CASSQAFGGAWPTDTQYF.

The chain employs TRBV27 and TRBJ2-7, with 12 bases matching TRBD2. Germline trimming cut 5 bases from V and 5 bases from J; bases unmatched to any gene: 13. The CDR3 covers 17 residues. In germline, CDR1 is MNHEY, CDR2 SMNVEV (reference sequence). The CDR3 reads CASSIKPGLAGIHEQYF. DNA of the CDR3: TGTGCCAGCAGTATTAAACCCGGACTAGCGGGAATCCACGAGCAGTACTTC.

The J gene is TRBJ2-1, the V gene TRBV2; 8 nucleotides line up with TRBD1. The length of the CDR3 is 15 residues. CDR1 is SNHLY and CDR2 is FYNNEI in the germline V gene. Trimming cost V 1 base and J 5 bases; bases outside gene matches: 4. CDR3 protein: CASSEVRGPDNEQFF. In DNA, the CDR3 is TGTGCCAGCAGTGAAGTCAGGGGGCCCGACAATGAGCAGTTCTTC.

The rearrangement uses TRBV5-6 and TRBJ1-4; weak D call: TRBD1 (5 bases). This CDR3 has 15 residues. Trimming shortened V by 0 bases and J by 4 bases, and 10 bases separated the two germline ends. Per germline, CDR1 SGHDT and CDR2 YYEEEE. CDR3 sequence (DNA): TGTGCCAGCAGCTTGGCGGCGGGGGGTAATGAAAAACTGTTTTTT. Amino acid sequence: CASSLAAGGNEKLFF.

This chain joins TRBV7-6 and TRBJ2-5; D gene ambiguous. The V gene lost 2 bases and the J gene lost 1 base, with 11 bases spanning the gap. CDR3 length equals 15 residues. The germline V gene has CDR1 SGHVS and CDR2 FNYEAQ. In DNA, the CDR3 is TGTGCCAGCAGCTTATACCAGATACTCCAAGAGACCCAGTACTTC. This codes for CASSLYQILQETQYF.

The rearrangement joins TRBV11-3 to TRBJ2-7, with a tentative D call TRBD2 (6 bases). The V end was cut by 5 bases, the J end by 6 bases, with 11 bases between. This CDR3 has 12 amino acids. The germline V gene encodes CDR1 SGHNT and CDR2 YENEEA. CDR3 nucleotides: TGTGCCAGCAGCCTACTAGCCGGCGAGCAGTACTTC. Translation: CASSLLAGEQYF.

The V call is TRBV10-3, the J call TRBJ2-1; TRBD2 matches at 7 bases. The CDR3 runs 15 residues. V dropped 4 bases and J dropped 3; count of bases not matched to a gene: 6. The V gene's germline CDR1 is ENHRY and CDR2 SYGVKD. The CDR3 DNA is TGTGCCATCAGTGGGAGCGGCGGGGGCTACAATGAGCAGTTCTTC. It yields the protein CAISGSGGGYNEQFF.

V gene TRBV6-1 combines with J gene TRBJ2-5, with D possibly being TRBD1 (5 bases). The CDR3 totals 13 residues. CDR1 is MNHNS and CDR2 is SASEGT in the germline V gene. V was trimmed by 5 bases and J by 1 base, leaving 8 bases between them. The CDR3 spells CASSRTSQETQYF. CDR3 nucleotide sequence: TGTGCCAGCAGTCGGACATCCCAAGAGACCCAGTACTTC.

The J gene is TRBJ2-5, the V gene TRBV10-2, with 9 bases identical to TRBD1. This CDR3 is 16 amino acids long. The trim removed 6 bases at V and 0 bases at J, leaving 8 bases unmatched. In germline, CDR1 is WSHSY, CDR2 SAAADI. The CDR3 bases are TGCGCCAGCAGGGCTCTGACAGGGGGGTACCAAGAGACCCAGTACTTC. This codes for CASRALTGGYQETQYF.

This clone was found once. J is TRBJ2-2 and V is TRBV29-1; 7 bases are shared with TRBD2. Trimming cost V 5 bases and J 3 bases; bases outside gene matches: 6. The V gene's germline CDR1 is SQVTM and CDR2 ANQGSEA. There are 14 residues in the CDR3. This CDR3 is CSVMGREHTGELFF. CDR3 DNA sequence: TGCAGCGTTATGGGGCGGGAGCACACCGGGGAGCTGTTTTTT.

V is TRBV7-9 and J is TRBJ1-5; a possible D gene is TRBD1 (5 bases). The ends were cut back, 4 bases at V and 1 base at J, with 11 bases in the middle. The CDR3 consists of 15 residues. Germline V gene data show CDR1 as SEHNR and CDR2 as FQNEAQ (reference sequence). CDR3 in DNA: TGTGCCAGCAGCTCGACAGCGGCGAGCAATCAGCCCCAGCATTTT. Protein product: CASSSTAASNQPQHF.